In its sample, the clone carrying this T cell receptor (beta chain) was seen a few times. Antigen unknown. This entry comes from a study of graft-versus-host responses after intestinal transplantation. TCRdb's copy holds only in-frame clones and misses some; the assay was immunoSEQ multiplex PCR. The sample has about 90,000 clones; approximately 80% are singletons. The CDR3 is 11 residues long. The germline V gene encodes CDR1 SNHLY and CDR2 FYNNEI. V was cut by 6 bases and J by 3 bases, with 5 bases left in between. The sample consisted of unstimulated CD4+ T cells sorted from spleen or lymph node cells, taken before intestinal transplant. This receptor was obtained from a human donor who received an intestinal transplant. V usage is TRBV2 and J usage is TRBJ2-5, with D possibly matching TRBD1 (5 bases). In DNA, the CDR3 is TGTGCCAGCAGCAGGGAAGAGACCCAGTACTTC. Its translation: CASSREETQYF.